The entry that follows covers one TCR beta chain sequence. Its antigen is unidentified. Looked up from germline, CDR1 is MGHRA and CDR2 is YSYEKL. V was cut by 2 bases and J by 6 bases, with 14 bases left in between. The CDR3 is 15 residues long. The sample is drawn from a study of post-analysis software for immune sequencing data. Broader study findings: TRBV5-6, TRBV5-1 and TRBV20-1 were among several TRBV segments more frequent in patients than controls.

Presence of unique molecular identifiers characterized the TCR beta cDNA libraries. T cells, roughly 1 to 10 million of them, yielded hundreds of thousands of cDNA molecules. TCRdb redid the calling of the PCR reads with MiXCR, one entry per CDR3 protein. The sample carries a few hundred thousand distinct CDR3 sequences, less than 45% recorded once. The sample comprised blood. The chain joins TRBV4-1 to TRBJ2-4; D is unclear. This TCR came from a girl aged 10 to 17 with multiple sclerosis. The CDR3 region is CASSQPSTSRNIQYF. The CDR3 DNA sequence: TGCGCCAGCAGCCAACCCTCGACTTCCAGAAACATTCAGTACTTC.